Following are 32 T cell receptor beta chains from one sample sequenced in a study of blood T cell repertoires in COVID-19. This table comes from immunoSEQ multiplex PCR, and its TCRdb copy is limited to in-frame clones, with some not included. The data hold about 200,000 clones, with around four fifths observed a single time. Input material: peripheral blood. Every receptor here comes from a man in his 60s with COVID-19, enrolled during active disease.

The chain combines TRBV30 with TRBJ1-5; D is uncertain. The CDR3 is 13 residues long. Between the trimmed V and J ends, which lost 5 bases and 1 base, there was a span of 9 bases. Germline V gene lookup returns CDR1 GTSNPN and CDR2 SVGIG (reference sequence). The CDR3 DNA reads as TGTGCCTGGGGGCGGGCCAGCAATCAGCCCCAGCATTTT. Its protein product is CAWGRASNQPQHF.

The chain is built from TRBV28 and TRBJ1-5; 9 positions agree with TRBD1. The CDR3 totals 15 residues. V shed 6 bases and J 7 bases; nucleotides not matched to a gene: 10. Per germline, CDR1 MDHEN and CDR2 SYDVKM. DNA for the CDR3: TGTGCCAGCAGCCCCAGGGACAGGGAGGTACAGCCCCAGCATTTT. This sequence encodes CASSPRDREVQPQHF.

This chain links TRBV6-5 with TRBJ2-7; possibly TRBD2 for D (6 bases). V lost 5 bases to trimming and J lost 0 bases, with 14 bases between them. Germline-derived CDR1 and CDR2 are MNHEY and SVGAGI. The CDR3 is 15 residues long. The CDR3 DNA sequence: TGTGCCAGCAGTCGGGACTCTCTAAGCTCCTACGAGCAGTACTTC. Protein sequence: CASSRDSLSSYEQYF.

This chain links TRBV4-3 with TRBJ2-1; TRBD1 is a possible D gene (6 bases). Germline CDR1 and CDR2: LGHNA and YSLEER. The CDR3 has 15 amino acids. V lost 4 bases, J lost 1 base, and 11 bases lay in between. CDR3 sequence (DNA): TGCGCCAGCAGCCCTGACAGGTTTTCCTACAATGAGCAGTTCTTC. Translation: CASSPDRFSYNEQFF.

The CDR3 sequence is CASSLTGANYGYTF. In DNA, the CDR3 is TGTGCCAGCAGCTTAACAGGGGCTAACTATGGCTACACCTTC. The V call is TRBV7-9, the J call TRBJ1-2; 7 bases line up with TRBD1. The CDR3 runs 14 residues. From germline, CDR1 is SEHNR and CDR2 FQNEAQ (reference sequence). V was pared by 2 bases and J by 0 bases, with 0 bases of the junction left unmatched.

The chain couples TRBV5-1 to TRBJ1-1; no firm D call. The CDR3 is 12 amino acids. V lost 4 bases and J 7 bases, leaving 11 bases between the germline ends. The V gene's germline CDR1 is SGHRS and CDR2 YFSETQ. The CDR3, as DNA: TGCGCCAGCAGCCCTGACTCGGGTGAAGCTTTCTTT. Translating gives CASSPDSGEAFF.

The chain employs TRBV7-9 and TRBJ2-7; TRBD2 might be the D (5 bases). This CDR3 is built from 15 residues. Trimming stripped 3 bases from V and 5 bases from J, with 17 bases between. Germline V gene lookup returns CDR1 SEHNR and CDR2 FQNEAQ (reference sequence). CDR3 coding DNA: TGTGCCAGCAGCTTCGTGACCGGGAAAAAAGACGAGCAGTACTTC. This sequence encodes CASSFVTGKKDEQYF.

The chain couples TRBV3-1 (or the pseudogene TRBV3-2) to TRBJ2-7; 7 nucleotides match TRBD2. The CDR3 is 15 residues long. Per germline, CDR1 LGHDT and CDR2 YNNKEL (reference sequence). The V and J ends lost 4 bases and 0 bases, in that order; junction bases with no gene match: 6. The CDR3 DNA follows: TGTGCCAGCAGCCTCGGGACTACCATCTCCTACGAGCAGTACTTC. As protein: CASSLGTTISYEQYF.

This clone appeared once. The J gene is TRBJ1-2, the V gene TRBV30; D unresolved. The germline CDR1 and CDR2 sequences are GTSNPN and SVGIG (reference sequence). This CDR3 is 14 amino acids long. Trimming removed 5 bases from V and 7 bases from J, with 20 bases in between. This CDR3 is CAWATTPQKFGYTF. The DNA of the CDR3 is TGTGCCTGGGCTACGACACCTCAGAAGTTTGGCTACACCTTC.

The J gene is TRBJ1-2, the V gene TRBV19, with D uncertain. From germline, CDR1 is LNHDA and CDR2 SQIVND (reference sequence). Trimming took 3 bases from V and 7 from J, leaving 9 bases between them. The CDR3 has 12 residues. CDR3 in amino acids: CASSMAAAGYTF. The CDR3 DNA follows: TGTGCCAGTAGTATGGCGGCTGCTGGCTACACCTTC. The full variable domain, with the rest looked up from reference TRBV19 and TRBJ1-2, is DGGITQSPKYLFRKEGQNVTLSCEQNLNHDAMYWYRQDPGQGLRLIYYSQIVNDFQKGDIAEGYSVSREKKESFPLTVTSAQKNPTAFYLCASSMAAAGYTFGSGTRLTVV.

The chain carries TRBV27 and TRBJ1-4; no clear D gene. The CDR3 covers 15 residues. CDR1 is MNHEY and CDR2 is SMNVEV in the germline V gene (reference sequence). V was clipped by 2 bases and J by 6 bases, with 13 bases between them. CDR3 region: CASSLGGPKDEKLFF. CDR3 bases: TGTGCCAGCAGTTTAGGCGGGCCAAAGGATGAAAAACTGTTTTTT.

The chain has TRBV6-5 and TRBJ2-7, with TRBD2 matching over 10 bases. V gave up 10 bases and J gave up 7 bases; unmatched junction bases: 7. This CDR3 spans 12 amino acids. Germline V gives CDR1 MNHEY, CDR2 SVGAGI. The CDR3: CATRLAGGEQYF. DNA of the CDR3: TGTGCCACTCGATTAGCGGGAGGTGAGCAGTACTTC.

This rearrangement joins TRBV3-1 (or the pseudogene TRBV3-2) to TRBJ2-5; TRBD1 agrees at 9 bases. J gave up 3 bases and V 5 bases, and 7 bases lay outside the gene matches. The CDR3 is 15 amino acids. Germline loops: CDR1 LGHDT, CDR2 YNNKEL (reference sequence). The CDR3 nucleotides are TGTGCCAGCAGCTACAGGGGGCCAAAGGAAGAGACCCAGTACTTC. Translation: CASSYRGPKEETQYF.

This rearrangement joins TRBV9 to TRBJ2-7; tentatively, D is TRBD1 (5 bases). Trimming pared 4 bases from V and 5 bases from J, leaving 13 bases between. Germline CDR1 SGDLS, CDR2 YYNGEE. CDR3 length: 13 residues. CDR3 bases: TGTGCCAGCAGCACTGGGGCCCTGGACGAGCAGTACTTC. It encodes CASSTGALDEQYF.

V gene TRBV28 combines with J gene TRBJ2-1; possibly TRBD1 for D (6 bases). V lost 10 bases to trimming and J lost 6 bases, with 22 bases between them. The CDR3 length is 15 residues. Germline-derived CDR1 and CDR2 are MDHEN and SYDVKM. CDR3 sequence reads: CATYKTGLGRNEQFF. The CDR3 nucleotides read TGTGCCACCTATAAAACAGGGTTAGGTCGCAATGAGCAGTTCTTC.

This clone was counted a single time. CDR3 residues: CASSWGTANTEAFF. CDR3 DNA: TGTGCCAGCAGTTGGGGGACAGCGAACACTGAAGCTTTCTTT. This chain joins TRBV7-9 and TRBJ1-1, with 7 positions matching TRBD1. The CDR3 runs 14 residues. CDR1 and CDR2 from the germline V gene are SEHNR and FQNEAQ (reference sequence). V trimming: 6 bases; J trimming: 1 base; junction bases outside the gene matches: 5.

This clone was seen repeatedly, ten times or more. The chain combines TRBV3-1 (or the pseudogene TRBV3-2) with TRBJ2-7, with 9 bases matching TRBD1. Germline V gene sequence: CDR1 LGHDT, CDR2 YNNKEL (reference sequence). The trim removed 7 bases at V and 1 base at J, leaving 11 bases unmatched. This CDR3 region has 16 residues. This CDR3 reads CASTQSGGQGSYEQYF. In DNA form, the CDR3 reads TGTGCCAGCACCCAGAGCGGTGGACAGGGGTCCTACGAGCAGTACTTC.

Points on this clone: A read error may account for a junction end that differs from germline. Other DNA sequences in the same sample also yield this CDR3. This chain joins TRBV6-5 and TRBJ1-1, with D possibly being TRBD1 (5 bases). The length of the CDR3 is 13 residues. The germline gives CDR1 MNHEY, CDR2 SVGAGI. The CDR3 region is CASRTGQITEAFF. The CDR3 region has the DNA TGTGCTAGCAGAACAGGACAAATCACTGAAGCTTTCTTT.

V gene TRBV10-1 combines with J gene TRBJ2-1; 9 nucleotides line up with TRBD1. V was pared by 2 bases and J by 5 bases, with 7 bases of the junction left unmatched. From germline, CDR1 is WNHNN and CDR2 SYGVQD (reference sequence). The CDR3 spans 16 residues. Written as DNA, the CDR3 is TGCGCCAGCAGTGAGATTGGGACAGGGAGCCACAATGAGCAGTTCTTC. It yields the protein CASSEIGTGSHNEQFF.

The table lists this clone with a few counts. The rearrangement uses TRBV7-2 and TRBJ1-3; 8 bases fit TRBD1. The CDR3 is 15 residues long. Germline V gives CDR1 SGHTA, CDR2 FQGNSA. The trim removed 7 bases at V and 2 bases at J, leaving 7 bases unmatched. The CDR3 region is CASTLRGPTGNTIYF. The CDR3 region has the DNA TGTGCCAGCACCCTCAGGGGGCCCACTGGAAACACCATATATTTT.

The chain has TRBV5-4 and TRBJ1-1; 8 bases fit TRBD1. Germline loops: CDR1 SGHNT, CDR2 YYREEE (reference sequence). CDR3 length equals 17 residues. The V and J ends lost 4 bases and 0 bases, in that order; junction bases with no gene match: 11. CDR3: CASSADRVGVMNTEAFF. CDR3 in DNA: TGTGCCAGCAGCGCGGACAGGGTGGGGGTTATGAACACTGAAGCTTTCTTT.

The chain uses TRBV6-5 and TRBJ2-1, with D tentatively TRBD1 (5 bases). Germline V gene lookup returns CDR1 MNHEY and CDR2 SVGAGI. The CDR3 extends over 13 amino acids. V shed 8 bases and J shed 0 bases, with 8 bases lying between them. The CDR3 reads CASGASSYNEQFF. The CDR3 bases are TGTGCCAGCGGGGCTAGCTCCTACAATGAGCAGTTCTTC.

J is TRBJ1-1 and V is TRBV3-1 (or the pseudogene TRBV3-2); D is perhaps TRBD1 (6 bases). With 3 bases removed from V and 7 bases from J, the gap between germline ends came to 15 bases. There are 14 residues in the CDR3. From germline, CDR1 is LGHDT and CDR2 YNNKEL (reference sequence). DNA of the CDR3: TGTGCCAGCAGCCACCTACAGGGAAGCGGTGAAGCTTTCTTT. Encoded protein: CASSHLQGSGEAFF.

The genes are TRBV19 and TRBJ2-2; TRBD1 matches at 11 bases. The CDR3 sequence is 18 residues long. The junction had 12 bases not matched to a gene; V was cut back by 5 bases and J by 4 bases. Germline CDR1 and CDR2: LNHDA and SQIVND (reference sequence). The CDR3 here is CASSSRDRGILTTGELFF. The CDR3 DNA follows: TGTGCCAGTAGTTCCCGGGACAGGGGGATCTTGACCACCGGGGAGCTGTTTTTT.

This clone has only a few counts. The gene calls are TRBV7-9 and TRBJ2-3, with 7 bases matching TRBD2. The CDR3 sequence is 15 residues long. V shed 0 bases, J shed 7 bases, and the junction held 7 bases outside the gene matches. The V gene's germline CDR1 is SEHNR and CDR2 FQNEAQ (reference sequence). CDR3 amino acids: CASSLAGGRGNTQYF. CDR3 nucleotide sequence: TGTGCCAGCAGCTTAGCTGGCGGGAGAGGCAATACGCAGTATTTT.

This clone was recorded a few times. The gene calls are TRBV27 and TRBJ1-5, with a tentative D call TRBD1 (6 bases). V gave up 7 bases and J gave up 7 bases, with 11 bases separating them. Germline CDR1 and CDR2: MNHEY and SMNVEV (reference sequence). The CDR3 extends over 12 amino acids. The CDR3 is CASKGVGQPQHF. Here the CDR3 DNA reads TGTGCCAGCAAGGGGGTTGGGCAGCCCCAGCATTTT.

The chain recombines TRBV27 with TRBJ1-1; 9 bases are a match to TRBD1. Trimming at V came to 4 bases and at J to 4 bases, leaving 13 bases not matched to a gene. This CDR3 contains 17 residues. Germline CDR1 MNHEY, CDR2 SMNVEV (reference sequence). CDR3 DNA sequence: TGTGCCAGCAGTTCCCTGGGACAGGGCAGAGGTAGCACTGAAGCTTTCTTT. As protein: CASSSLGQGRGSTEAFF.

This clone was detected once. The rearrangement joins TRBV27 to TRBJ1-2; 7 bases match TRBD1. The germline gives CDR1 MNHEY, CDR2 SMNVEV (reference sequence). There are 14 residues in the CDR3. V trimming: 6 bases; J trimming: 8 bases; junction bases outside the gene matches: 12. In DNA form, the CDR3 reads TGTGCCAGCAGCGTCCAGGGGGGAGCATCGGGCTACACCTTC. This sequence encodes CASSVQGGASGYTF.

This chain joins TRBV27 and TRBJ2-1, with 9 bases aligning to TRBD2. With V trimmed by 7 bases and J by 3 bases, 7 bases remained unmatched. Germline CDR1 and CDR2: MNHEY and SMNVEV (reference sequence). CDR3 size: 15 residues. CDR3 loop: CASKRIAGDYNEQFF. The CDR3 nucleotides read TGTGCCAGCAAAAGAATAGCGGGAGACTACAATGAGCAGTTCTTC.

The chain joins TRBV12-3 or TRBV12-4 to TRBJ2-7; D unresolved. CDR3 length: 11 amino acids. V was shortened by 5 bases and J by 6 bases, with 8 bases between the two germline ends. CDR3 in amino acids: CASSQTSEQYF. In DNA, the CDR3 is TGTGCCAGCAGTCAAACCAGCGAGCAGTACTTC.

This clone was seen a handful of times. This sequence joins TRBV6-2 or TRBV6-3 and TRBJ1-3; D is undetermined. CDR1 MNHEY and CDR2 SVGEGT come from the germline V gene. The length of the CDR3 is 16 residues. Between the trimmed V and J ends, which lost 1 base and 0 bases, there was a span of 10 bases. CDR3 residues: CASSYYGVGSGNTIYF. CDR3 bases: TGTGCCAGCAGTTACTACGGAGTTGGCTCTGGAAACACCATATATTTT.

The rearrangement joins TRBV6-5 to TRBJ1-2; D remains unclear. This CDR3 has 12 residues. Per the germline V gene, CDR1 is MNHEY and CDR2 is SVGAGI. V lost 5 bases and J lost 4, with 8 bases in between. The CDR3, as DNA: TGTGCCAGCAGTAACGGAGCCTATGGCTACACCTTC. Its translation is CASSNGAYGYTF.